The 31 T cell receptor beta chains in this list originate from one sample, sequenced in a study of blood T cell repertoires in COVID-19. Assay: immunoSEQ multiplex PCR; the TCRdb copy retains only in-frame clones and omits some. The table includes some 260,000 clones, just over 85% detected once. Sequencing was performed on peripheral blood. The receptor source for this set is a man of 80 years or more with acute or convalescent COVID-19.

This clone was recorded a few times. The rearrangement links TRBV5-1 to TRBJ2-5; perhaps TRBD1 as D (6 bases). The CDR3 consists of 15 residues. V was shortened by 4 bases and J by 1 base, with 14 bases between the two germline ends. The germline V gene encodes CDR1 SGHRS and CDR2 YFSETQ. In DNA, the CDR3 is TGCGCCAGCAGCGACTCCAGGGGACCCCAAGAGACCCAGTACTTC. Its translation: CASSDSRGPQETQYF. Complete variable domain (other parts from reference TRBV5-1 and TRBJ2-5): KAGVTQTPRYLIKTRGQQVTLSCSPISGHRSVSWYQQTPGQGLQFLFEYFSETQRNKGNFPGRFSGRQFSNSRSEMNVSTLELGDSALYLCASSDSRGPQETQYFGPGTRLLVL.

This clone was recorded a few times. The rearrangement links TRBV6-5 to TRBJ1-1, with 9 bases that match TRBD1. Trimming at V came to 7 bases and at J to 12 bases, leaving 18 bases not matched to a gene. This CDR3 contains 15 residues. Germline-derived CDR1 and CDR2 are MNHEY and SVGAGI. CDR3 coding DNA: TGTGCCAGCACTGTACCCGGTACCGGGACAGGGAGGTCTTTCTTT. As protein: CASTVPGTGTGRSFF.

The chain couples TRBV7-6 to TRBJ2-7; D perhaps matches TRBD1 (6 bases). Germline V gives CDR1 SGHVS, CDR2 FNYEAQ. This CDR3 has 15 amino acids. The V gene lost 4 bases and the J gene lost 6 bases, with 19 bases spanning the gap. The CDR3, as DNA: TGTGCCAGCAGCTCCGCGCAGGGGACAATCACCGAGCAGTACTTC. Translated: CASSSAQGTITEQYF.

The genes are TRBV9 and TRBJ2-5, with TRBD1 identical over 10 bases. CDR1 and CDR2 (germline): SGDLS, YYNGEE. This CDR3 is built from 15 residues. V was pared by 3 bases and J by 7 bases, with 9 bases of the junction left unmatched. The CDR3 protein is CASSERDRGVGTQYF. The DNA of the CDR3 is TGTGCCAGCAGCGAAAGGGACAGGGGTGTCGGGACCCAGTACTTC.

The rearrangement uses TRBV5-4 and TRBJ2-7; 13 nucleotides align to TRBD2. The germline CDR1 and CDR2 sequences are SGHNT and YYREEE (reference sequence). Trimming took 4 bases from V and 5 from J; bases not matched to a gene: 12. This CDR3 has 17 residues. The CDR3 sequence is CASSAGLAGVQRDEQYF. The CDR3 nucleotides are TGTGCCAGCAGCGCAGGACTAGCGGGGGTCCAGAGGGACGAGCAGTACTTC.

The chain combines TRBV18 with TRBJ2-1, with 8 bases aligning to TRBD1. The CDR3 loop spans 16 amino acids. The V and J ends lost 3 bases and 0 bases, in that order; junction bases with no gene match: 4. Per germline, CDR1 KGHSH and CDR2 LQKENI. The CDR3 here is CASSPRTGPSYNEQFF. Written as DNA, the CDR3 is TGTGCCAGCTCACCCCGGACAGGGCCCTCCTACAATGAGCAGTTCTTC.

This clone turned up a few times. The V call is TRBV11-2, the J call TRBJ2-7; 8 bases align to TRBD1. Losses at the gene ends were 0 bases for V and 4 bases for J; bases not matched to a gene: 5. The germline V gene has CDR1 SGHAT and CDR2 FQNNGV. CDR3 size: 15 residues. The CDR3 loop reads CASSLDPGTGYEQYF. The CDR3 DNA reads TGTGCCAGCAGCTTAGATCCCGGGACAGGTTACGAGCAGTACTTC.

This clone was found once. The CDR3 region is CASTYDRDRGNTIYF. The CDR3 bases are TGTGCCAGTACCTATGACCGGGACAGGGGAAACACCATATATTTT. The chain has TRBV19 and TRBJ1-3; 8 positions match TRBD1. The V segment lost 7 bases and the J segment 4 bases; nucleotides outside the gene matches: 9. Germline values: CDR1 LNHDA, CDR2 SQIVND (reference sequence). CDR3 length: 15 residues.

This clone was observed a single time. V and J are TRBV25-1 and TRBJ1-1, with 9 nucleotides matching TRBD1. The trim removed 6 bases at V and 5 bases at J, leaving 10 bases unmatched. This CDR3 region has 15 residues. Per the germline V gene, CDR1 is MGHDK and CDR2 is SYGVNS. CDR3: CASRSMGQGGTEAFF. The CDR3 DNA is TGTGCCAGCAGAAGTATGGGACAGGGAGGGACTGAAGCTTTCTTT.

The chain links TRBV27 to TRBJ2-1; tentatively, D is TRBD2 (6 bases). This CDR3 comprises 15 residues. The V end lost 7 bases, the J end lost 5 bases, and 18 bases lay between the germline ends. Germline V gives CDR1 MNHEY, CDR2 SMNVEV (reference sequence). This CDR3 reads CASTLNLASDNEQFF. CDR3 in DNA: TGTGCCAGCACTCTTAATCTAGCGAGCGACAATGAGCAGTTCTTC.

The chain recombines TRBV9 with TRBJ1-3, with D hard to call. The CDR3 is made up of 15 amino acids. V dropped 2 bases and J dropped 0 bases, with 9 bases sitting between them. Germline-derived CDR1 and CDR2 are SGDLS and YYNGEE. CDR3 region: CASSVGGNSGNTIYF. Written as DNA, the CDR3 is TGTGCCAGCAGCGTTGGCGGGAACTCTGGAAACACCATATATTTT.

This chain joins TRBV7-9 and TRBJ1-5; TRBD1 matches at 9 bases. Germline assignment: CDR1 SEHNR and CDR2 FQNEAQ (reference sequence). The CDR3 extends over 14 amino acids. V was pared by 4 bases and J by 6 bases, with 4 bases of the junction left unmatched. The CDR3 DNA sequence: TGTGCCAGCAGCTCGGACAGGGGAATTCAGCCCCAGCATTTT. Translating gives CASSSDRGIQPQHF.

The V and J genes are TRBV5-4 and TRBJ1-1, with TRBD1 matching over 7 bases. The CDR3 has 14 amino acids. V lost 0 bases and J lost 3; bases outside the gene matches: 2. Looked up from germline, CDR1 is SGHNT and CDR2 is YYREEE (reference sequence). The CDR3 nucleotides are TGTGCCAGCAGCTTGGTCCAGGGGGACACTGAAGCTTTCTTT. Protein product: CASSLVQGDTEAFF.

The chain carries TRBV19 and TRBJ1-2; 8 bases are shared with TRBD1. V lost 8 bases and J lost 4; bases outside the gene matches: 9. The CDR3 consists of 14 residues. Per germline, CDR1 LNHDA and CDR2 SQIVND (reference sequence). The CDR3 coding sequence is TGTGCCAGTGGGAACAGGGGGGGCAGCTATGGCTACACCTTC. Its protein is CASGNRGGSYGYTF.

The chain joins TRBV7-9 to TRBJ1-2; D might be TRBD1 (6 bases). This CDR3 has 14 residues. From germline, CDR1 is SEHNR and CDR2 FQNEAQ (reference sequence). The ends were cut back, 2 bases at V and 4 bases at J, with 11 bases in the middle. The CDR3 region is CASSLQGLSYGYTF. Written as DNA, the CDR3 is TGTGCCAGCAGCTTACAGGGGTTGAGCTATGGCTACACCTTC.

The V gene is TRBV6-6, the J gene TRBJ2-2; D is perhaps TRBD1 (5 bases). Germline CDR1 is MNHNY and CDR2 is SVGAGI (reference sequence). Between the trimmed V and J ends, which lost 4 bases and 3 bases, there was a span of 12 bases. CDR3 length: 15 amino acids. For the CDR3, the DNA is TGTGCCAGCAGTTTTTCAGGGTGGGACACCGGGGAGCTGTTTTTT. Protein sequence: CASSFSGWDTGELFF.

Concerning this clone: At one end the junction does not follow the germline gene, possibly because of a read error. The CDR3 DNA reads TGTGCCACCAGTAGAGAGCGGCGCACAGATACGCAGTATTTT. It codes for CATSRERRTDTQYF. The chain recombines TRBV15 with TRBJ2-3; TRBD2 is a possible D gene (5 bases). Germline V lookup: CDR1 LNHNV, CDR2 YYDKDF (reference sequence). CDR3 size: 14 residues.

The chain is built from TRBV7-3 and TRBJ2-2; TRBD2 matches at 12 bases. In germline, CDR1 is SGHTA, CDR2 FQGTGA. The CDR3 extends over 16 amino acids. J gave up 8 bases and V 0 bases, and 4 bases lay outside the gene matches. CDR3 in amino acids: CASSLTLAGGTGELFF. The CDR3 DNA reads TGTGCCAGCAGCTTAACCCTAGCGGGAGGGACGGGGGAGCTGTTTTTT.

The chain carries TRBV7-9 and TRBJ1-5; D remains unclear. The germline V gene encodes CDR1 SEHNR and CDR2 FQNEAQ (reference sequence). V was clipped by 4 bases and J by 9 bases, with 16 bases between them. CDR3 length: 14 residues. The CDR3 DNA sequence: TGTGCCAGCAGCTCCTCCTACTCTACCGGGCCCCAGCATTTT. It encodes CASSSSYSTGPQHF.

J is TRBJ1-4 and V is TRBV6-1; D is undetermined. Deletions cut 8 bases from V and 8 bases from J, with 18 bases between. CDR3 length: 14 residues. CDR1 is MNHNS and CDR2 is SASEGT in the germline V gene. CDR3 amino acids: CASVALESGEKLFF. The CDR3 bases are TGTGCCAGCGTCGCATTAGAGTCGGGGGAAAAACTGTTTTTT.

With regard to this clone: Other nucleotide sequences from this sample produce the same CDR3. The rearrangement uses TRBV5-1 and TRBJ1-6, with D possibly TRBD1 on 6 matching bases. The CDR3 length is 14 residues. The ends were cut back, 2 bases at V and 7 bases at J, with 10 bases in the middle. Looked up from germline, CDR1 is SGHRS and CDR2 is YFSETQ. The CDR3 coding sequence is TGCGCCAGCAGCTTACAGGGAGACAATTCACCCCTCCACTTT. Amino acid sequence: CASSLQGDNSPLHF.

The chain combines TRBV28 with TRBJ2-7; D may be TRBD2 (5 bases). Germline V CDR1 and CDR2: MDHEN, SYDVKM. The CDR3 length is 11 residues. V was clipped by 2 bases and J by 6 bases, with 5 bases between them. DNA of the CDR3: TGTGCCAGCAGTTTAGGAGGCGAGCAGTACTTC. Translated: CASSLGGEQYF.

This chain uses TRBV18 with TRBJ1-2; 7 bases are a match to TRBD1. The length of the CDR3 is 13 residues. The germline gives CDR1 KGHSH, CDR2 LQKENI. V lost 2 bases, J lost 10 bases, and 7 bases stayed unmatched. The CDR3 nucleotides are TGTGCCAGCTCACCAGGGCAGGGGGAGATCTACACCTTC. The encoded protein is CASSPGQGEIYTF.

The chain couples TRBV28 to TRBJ2-7, with TRBD1 as a possible D gene (6 bases). Trimming removed 3 bases at V and 3 bases at J, with 12 bases between. This CDR3 has 14 amino acids. Germline V gene lookup returns CDR1 MDHEN and CDR2 SYDVKM. The CDR3 bases are TGTGCCAGCAGTTTCAGGGGTGAACGCTACGAGCAGTACTTC. Amino acid sequence: CASSFRGERYEQYF.

In this sample, this clone turned up once. This sequence joins TRBV7-3 and TRBJ2-1; D is unclear. The CDR3 loop spans 14 amino acids. Germline-derived CDR1 and CDR2 are SGHTA and FQGTGA. The V end lost 3 bases, the J end lost 6 bases, and 12 bases lay between the germline ends. The CDR3 here is CASSFLAGSNEQFF. The CDR3 nucleotides read TGTGCCAGCAGCTTTTTAGCCGGGTCCAATGAGCAGTTCTTC.

This clone was seen only once. V and J are TRBV7-9 and TRBJ2-5; 7 nucleotides line up with TRBD1. The CDR3 is 14 amino acids. Per the germline V gene, CDR1 is SEHNR and CDR2 is FQNEAQ (reference sequence). Trimming cost V 7 bases and J 2 bases; bases outside gene matches: 7. CDR3 amino acids: CASIQGTVQETQYF. The CDR3 nucleotides are TGTGCCAGCATCCAAGGGACAGTACAAGAGACCCAGTACTTC.

The chain employs TRBV10-3 and TRBJ2-3, with 7 nucleotides matching TRBD2. The CDR3 covers 16 residues. The germline V gene has CDR1 ENHRY and CDR2 SYGVKD. V dropped 5 bases and J dropped 6; count of bases not matched to a gene: 14. The DNA for the CDR3 is TGTGCCATCAGTTCCGATGGCGGGGGAAGTCTCGATACGCAGTATTTT. This codes for CAISSDGGGSLDTQYF.

CDR3: CASSPTGQGEKLFF. The CDR3 region has the DNA TGTGCCAGCTCACCGACCGGACAAGGGGAAAAACTGTTTTTT. The V gene is TRBV18, the J gene TRBJ1-4; possible D gene TRBD1, 5 bases. Germline V gene sequence: CDR1 KGHSH, CDR2 LQKENI. Trimming cost V 3 bases and J 8 bases, with 13 bases left between them. This CDR3 has 14 residues.

The chain recombines TRBV5-1 with TRBJ2-5; the match to TRBD2 covers 7 bases. The ends lost 4 bases at V and 3 bases at J; junction bases unmatched: 6. Germline values: CDR1 SGHRS, CDR2 YFSETQ. This CDR3 contains 14 residues. The CDR3 loop is CASSPNGLEETQYF. Written as DNA, the CDR3 is TGCGCCAGCAGCCCGAACGGACTAGAAGAGACCCAGTACTTC.

The gene calls are TRBV24-1 and TRBJ1-1, with D possibly matching TRBD1 (5 bases). From germline, CDR1 is KGHDR and CDR2 SFDVKD. V shed 8 bases and J shed 1 base, with 25 bases lying between them. The CDR3 runs to 18 residues. CDR3 DNA: TGTGCCACCATTACCAAGGGGCTCGTCCTACCCTGGAACACTGAAGCTTTCTTT. The encoded protein is CATITKGLVLPWNTEAFF.

This chain links TRBV5-6 with TRBJ1-6; TRBD1 matches 9 bases. The V segment lost 4 bases and the J segment 7 bases; nucleotides outside the gene matches: 3. Germline values: CDR1 SGHDT, CDR2 YYEEEE. The CDR3 runs to 14 residues. The CDR3 loop reads CASSRGQGNSPLHF. The CDR3 coding sequence is TGTGCCAGCAGCCGAGGACAGGGGAATTCACCCCTCCACTTT.